This T cell receptor (beta chain) is from a study of read filtering for tumor transcriptome and immune sequencing. Study context: Revised staging placed eight or nine patients in R-ISS I, roughly 17 in II, six or seven in III. Whole-transcriptome libraries were prepared after DNase treatment. IR-seq gave about 3.5 to 11 million TCR reads per sample; RNA-seq gave roughly 75 to 1,400.

CDR3 length: 15 amino acids. CDR1 SGHNT and CDR2 YENEEA come from the germline V gene. V gave up 3 bases and J gave up 6 bases; unmatched junction bases: 6. Molecular barcoded adaptors covering alpha/delta and beta/gamma chains were used on around 400 ng RNA. Each CDR3 protein is one row after TCRdb ran MiXCR on the reads. This table holds under 150,000 distinct CDR3 sequences, around 14% found once. This clonotype has a count of ten or more. The receptor was isolated from a donor aged 40 or older with multiple myeloma. V is TRBV11-3 and J is TRBJ2-2; TRBD1 matches at 8 bases. Sequenced sample: a population of CD138-negative cells sorted from bone marrow. The CDR3 protein is CASSFSQGASGELFF. CDR3 DNA sequence: TGTGCCAGCAGCTTTTCCCAGGGGGCCTCCGGGGAGCTGTTTTTT.